The following is a T cell receptor beta chain sequence with its context. Its binding antigen is unknown. No base qualities exist here, and no much larger clone lies one base off it. This sample is drawn from a study of blood T cells in healthy people across ages (dated by TCRdb to 2013 to 2016). With regard to the full study: In model experiments, template switching captured roughly one uniquely barcoded TCR beta cDNA molecule for every two T cells. Using deep sequencing normalized with unique cDNA molecular identifiers, the study measured how TCR beta repertoire diversity changes with age. The donors were divided into four age groups: young (average roughly 17 years), middle-aged (almost 40), aged (approximately 62) and long-lived (nearly 85). The study analyzed two additional independent replicas of 1 million unique cDNA reads from the same blood draw for two donors, one aged 18 to 30 and one aged 80 or older. On the study overall, not on this receptor specifically: Total diversity estimates from one million sequenced T cells were considered lower bounds and underestimates. Compared with the aged group, more naive CD4+ T cells, fewer expanded clones and increased TCR diversity were shown by the long-lived group, suggesting age selection. Observed TCR beta diversity per million T cells fell roughly linearly with age, and a significant reduction was already apparent by age roughly 40. Because donor CMV infection status was unknown, age-related changes in expanded clonotypes were potentially confounded. Observed TCR beta diversity correlated strongly with the percentage of naive T cells measured by flow cytometry. Since profiling was done on bulk unsorted PBMCs, naive and antigen-experienced compartments could not be conclusively compared.

Donors were roughly 40 systemically healthy Caucasian individuals from Russia aged roughly 6 to 95 years. Ten milliliters of peripheral blood were drawn from each donor into EDTA-treated Vacutainer tubes. Ficoll-Paque density-gradient centrifugation was used to isolate PBMCs, with at least 6.5 million per sample. Total RNA, at least 5.5 micrograms per sample, was extracted from PBMCs with Trizol reagent. The percentages of naive CD45RAhigh/CD27high T cells were determined by flow cytometry on a PBMC aliquot from every donor. Libraries were built with 5' RACE. Sequencing was carried out with an Illumina HiSeq 2500. A second PCR of roughly 7 to 12 cycles was run with a J-beta primer mix and a sample-barcoded 5' primer. A template-switch 5' adaptor carrying 12 random nucleotides introduced a unique molecular identifier onto each TCR beta cDNA molecule. At least 2.5 million CDR3-containing paired-end reads were obtained from each sample. All of the RNA was converted into first-strand cDNA using the Mint cDNA synthesis kit, with a TRBC-specific oligonucleotide serving as the primer. Following uracil-DNA glycosylase treatment, all cDNA underwent a first 18-cycle PCR with the universal primers M1SS and BC2_uni_R. The published analysis was carried out like this. For normalization, 1 million high-quality reads were randomly selected from each sample, with every read carrying a distinct molecular identifier. Reads sharing molecular identifiers were discarded rather than binned into consensus sequences. CDR3 identification, clonotype clustering and error correction used MiTCR with a Q25 quality threshold and the strictest error-elimination algorithm. A nonparametric unseen species model with Euler transformation was used to estimate a lower bound on total TCR beta diversity. Starting from the raw public reads, TCRdb applied fastp trimming at Q25, assembled clones with MiXCR and retained in-frame beta chains. Each entry merges the rows of one CDR3 protein and shows their most common DNA and genes. Clone size and V and J calls follow TCRdb, not the original study. The sample table records about 780,000 distinct CDR3 sequences; around a quarter of these occur just once. The top ten clonotypes cover around 3% of the sample.

The CDR3 spans 17 residues, from the cysteine through the phenylalanine. Only the CDR3 part of the read is kept: 51 bases, read in frame from the first base. The junction shows trimming of 4 bases on V and 0 bases on J, plus 16 bases between the germline ends. CDR1 and CDR2 are drawn from the germline V gene: MGHRA, YSYEKL. These data were also filed under a second study, of T cells of mothers and their children. Reported in the second study: The donors were nine systemically healthy Caucasian individuals, made up of three mothers and their six children. cDNA synthesis consumed the entire amount of extracted RNA, loaded at approximately 1.4 ug RNA in each 15 ul reaction. Sample barcodes and 2-4 random nucleotides were added via the M1S primer in the second PCR. Over 10 million TCR beta CDR3 reads came from each mother, compared with several million reads from each child. In both related and unrelated pairs, thymic selection shapes the output of TCR recombination in a similar way, with inherited differences having only a minor effect. Normalized repertoire overlap was always found to be slightly, but never significantly, higher in related mother-child pairs than in unrelated mother-child pairs. With a sensitivity of approximately 92 clones per million clonotypes, no persistent microchimeric T cell clones were detected. To look for features that set related mother-child pairs apart from unrelated individuals, the researchers ran deep NGS to compare the TCR beta repertoires of mothers and children. Mothers averaged about 37 +/- 4 years of age and children averaged about 12 +/- 4 years. After adapter ligation with NEBNext reagents, the libraries were sequenced on Illumina HiSeq 2000 with 100+100 nt paired-end reads. To prevent cross-contamination, the mother and child libraries were prepared a month apart and were sequenced in separate runs. For each donor, between about 500,000 and 2,200,000 distinct TCR beta clonotypes were identified. Naive TCR beta clonotypes were estimated from low-frequency clonotypes matched to each donor's FACS-determined naive share, without sorting.

The specimen sequenced was blood. The receptor comes from a boy between 5 and 17 years old in good health. Recombination connected TRBV4-1 to TRBJ2-4; the D region possibly corresponds to TRBD2 (5 bases align). The DNA sequence is TGCGCCAGCAGCCTACGCATCGGGGTACTAGCCAAAAACATTCAGTACTTC. This is translated as CASSLRIGVLAKNIQYF.